This T cell receptor beta chain was sequenced during a study of T cells after yellow fever vaccination. Points from the study as a whole: Post-booster samples contained most primary-vaccination clones (about 95% CD4, about 87% CD8). Secondary responses were weaker yet peaked faster, day 5 versus 15. High-abundance clonotypes from the bulk population could contaminate FACS-sorted repertoires.

Each CDR3 protein is one row after TCRdb ran MiXCR on the 5' RACE reads. The profile covers 400,000 to 450,000 distinct CDR3 sequences, with under 20% appearing a single time and 18% taken by the ten largest. This clonotype has only a few counts. Its antigen remains unknown. CDR3 length equals 14 residues. The germline V gene encodes CDR1 SEHNR and CDR2 FQNEAQ (reference sequence). With 5 bases clipped from V and 5 bases from J, the junction kept 4 bases outside the gene matches. This receptor was taken from a man younger than 35 who received the YFV17D yellow fever vaccine. The V call is TRBV7-9, the J call TRBJ2-4; the match to TRBD1 covers 9 bases. The sequences come from PBMCs, collected before the yellow fever booster vaccination. The chain's CDR3 is CASSTRQGENIQYF. As DNA, the CDR3 is TGTGCCAGCAGCACACGACAGGGGGAAAACATTCAGTACTTC.